This entry is about one T cell receptor beta chain. Its antigen is currently not known. Per-base quality was not reported, and no clone a single base away is much larger than it. In the same sample, other DNA sequences code for this CDR3. The library relied on the immunoSEQ multiplex PCR assay. For the multiplex PCR, a mixture combining 60 forward primers for TCR Vbeta segments and 13 reverse primers for TCR Jbeta segments was used. The CDR3 region of rearranged TCR beta genes was amplified from genomic DNA with a multiplex PCR assay. Amplified TCR beta libraries were sequenced as 87-base-pair reads on the Illumina HiSeq System. The published analysis was carried out like this. A later analysis counted about 80 million unique TCR beta chains across the 666 repertoires, and roughly 11 million of these chains were shared by at least two donors. To remove PCR and sequencing errors, raw reads were error-corrected and collapsed into unique sequences using a nearest-neighbor algorithm that merged closely related sequences. V, D and J gene segments were assigned by aligning CDR3 sequences to IMGT reference sequences. For a sequence to be retained, a match of at least six nucleotides was required to both a V gene segment and a J gene segment. A rearrangement was called productive if the CDR3 had no stop codons and remained in frame with V and J, and every other rearrangement was called non-productive. CDR3 was defined by IMGT convention, running from the second conserved V-encoded cysteine to the conserved J-encoded phenylalanine. The earlier analysis of about 590 of the donors excluded sequences that lacked an unambiguous match to a single V gene segment. An earlier analysis of 450 to 650 of the donors called V segments functional above 56.7% productive rearrangements and segregating when the between-donor standard deviation exceeded 5%. A statistical classification framework was built for diagnosing cytomegalovirus status from the catalog of TCR beta chain sequences. In a later analysis, V and J genes were assigned by comparing TCR nucleotide sequences against IMGT/GENE-DB human TR gene sequences. Using the TCRdist pipeline, a later analysis assigned CDR3 sequences along with most-parsimonious VDJ recombination scenarios. A later analysis defined each TCR beta chain by its CDR3 amino acid sequence plus V-gene family, and excluded reads lacking a unique V-gene family. To address suspected cross-contamination and a sequencing artifact, a later analysis removed a few hundred highly shared, low-generation-probability nucleotide sequences. A later analysis calculated a clonal expansion index for each public chain from normalized within-repertoire ranks of inferred template counts. In a later analysis, generation probabilities were computed using a VDJ recombination model fitted to out-of-frame rearrangements, and the results were checked against IGoR. In a later analysis, TCR-TCR, TCR-HLA and TCR-CMV co-occurrence was scored with hypergeometric tests, and a repertoire-size bias correction was applied to TCR pairs. False discovery rates were estimated in a later analysis by permuting HLA or CMV assignments 20 times. In a later analysis, co-occurring TCRs were grouped using DBSCAN, with TCRdist sequence similarity added in when clustering inside HLA-allele-positive subsets. For co-occurrence clustering, repertoires with fewer than 30,000 or more than 120,000 public chains were excluded, along with about five repertoires with anomalous nucleotide sharing. The source is immuneACCESS, and TCRdb retained only in-frame sequences with V and J called. Part of the clones is not carried over; for the studies checked, unresolved V genes explain less than half of this, and the remainder is unexplained. V and J calls plus clone size are reproduced from that table; the DNA served to infer D and trimming. This sample has 100,000 to 150,000 clones in its table, and about 8.5% of those were observed once. About 5.5% of the sample is in the top ten clones.

In total, 500 to 700 healthy bone marrow donors made up the cohort. Cohort members were all nominally healthy when sampled, although unrecorded immune exposures were likely present. The donor was CMV seronegative and was included in the group of under 450 seronegative cohort members. Every donor gave a peripheral blood sample, and the peripheral blood mononuclear cells from that sample were used for TCR beta sequencing. The Qiagen DNeasy Blood Extraction Kit was used to extract genomic DNA from the blood cell samples. The data stem from a study of cytomegalovirus exposure and HLA in healthy donors (dated by TCRdb to the late 2010s). About the full investigation: An earlier analysis of 550 to 700 of the donors reported about 250 Gb of sequence data and 117 million unique TCR beta sequences from roughly 180 million T cells. An early release that covered approximately 600 HLA-typed donors contained approximately 300 gigabases of sequencing data and 80 million or so unique TCR sequences. The genetic ancestry cluster associated with self-reported Caucasian donors included over 65% of the roughly 400 genotyped donors. The aim of the study was to test whether cataloging public T cell receptors could identify signatures of past pathogen exposure. The T cell repertoires of 550 to 850 subjects were profiled by immunosequencing and related to cytomegalovirus serostatus. Besides the first cohort of 666 subjects, a separate validation cohort made up of about 120 different subjects was used. To predict cytomegalovirus infection status, the study combined high-throughput TCR immunosequencing, statistical association of individual TCRs with disease status, and machine learning. To study patterns of TCR occurrence, a later analysis re-analyzed previously published TCR beta repertoires from 666 donors and added high-resolution HLA genotyping. In the later analysis, no new phenotypic data were used to find candidate immune exposures; instead, reliance was placed on TCR beta sequences and their occurrence across donors. An earlier analysis of 450 to 750 of the donors used high-throughput TCR beta sequencing to judge whether each TCR beta V gene segment behaved as functional or pseudogenic. Alongside the repertoire data, information on donor age, sex, ethnicity and CMV serostatus was compiled. A later genetic analysis took genome-wide SNP genotypes for 398 of the 666 donors and used that subset as a discovery cohort. All discovery cohort repertoires had been generated using a single sequencing platform. HLA typing included class I and class II loci at four-digit resolution. Typing coverage varied by locus: about 629-640 donors for A, B, C, DRB1 and DQB1; approximately 560 for DQA1; some 610 for DPA1; approximately 450 for DPB1. About five DR-DQ haplotypes were treated as single units for association and clustering because of strong linkage in the cohort. Across approximately 400 genotyped donors of the cohort, an average of roughly 250,000 unique TCR beta nucleotide sequences per donor were sequenced, and approximately 19% of those sequences were non-productive.

Overall study outcomes, separate from this receptor: The cohort was sequenced for TCR beta chains only, and without alpha or paired-chain data the features that could be detected were limited. Linkage disequilibrium might explain the correlated functional status among segregating V segments, but an unknown experimental factor could not be ruled out. A later analysis found that TCR association rates varied across HLA loci, with DRB1 alleles showing the most associated TCRs and HLA-C alleles the fewest. The 87-base-pair reads could not distinguish some IMGT-functional V segments, including TRBV6-2 and TRBV6-3, so those segments were excluded. A later genetic analysis associated a missense DCLRE1C variant with V-gene and J-gene trimming of TCR beta chains, and an independent cohort replicated the association. Because counts were too low, roughly 18 rarely observed V segments, including chromosome 9 orphons, were left out of the earlier analysis of a few hundred of the donors. The study gave a list of about 150 TCR beta chains associated with cytomegalovirus. According to a later analysis, parvovirus B19, influenza, CMV and Epstein-Barr virus appeared linked to several top co-occurrence clusters. According to a later analysis, most CMV-associated TCR beta chains appeared to be HLA-restricted, and the HLA associations seemed to be driven largely by CMV exposure. The authors suggested that the approach could potentially be generalized to other disease states and immunological phenotypes. Cytomegalovirus status was reported to be diagnosed by the classifier with high specificity and sensitivity in both the original and validation cohorts. A further reported finding was that TCR beta sequences accurately predicted the HLA-A and HLA-B alleles for most subjects in the first cohort. A cluster of highly shared sequence variants was judged likely to be a technical artifact of the sequencing pipeline. A later analysis found that HLA-associated TCR beta chains were more clonally expanded and had lower generation probabilities than equally common non-associated chains. In an earlier analysis of several hundred of the donors, most TCR beta V segments were observed in productive rearrangements about 87% or about 30% of the time, broadly matching IMGT annotations. Most TCR sequences were seen in very few donors, while some public TCRs were found in many individuals. In a later genetic analysis, fewer N-insertions in productive TCRs were reported among donors in an Asian-associated ancestry cluster than the roughly 710-donor mean. CMV serostatus was the only immune exposure information available for the cohort. The presence/absence analyses assumed that sequencing depth was roughly uniform across donors, and that assumption may not be true. When HLA alleles, especially DR and DQ, strongly co-occurred, attributing TCR associations to individual alleles was difficult. In a later analysis, around 17,000 TCR beta sequences were associated with specific HLA alleles at a false discovery rate of 0.05. Because HLA typing was missing for some donors at each locus, association tests included only the typed subset. In vitro tests confirmed that a few of the cytomegalovirus-associated TCR beta chains recognize cytomegalovirus antigens.

Between the V and J ends, shortened by 0 bases and 5 bases respectively, the junction contains 10 bases. The CDR3 starts with the cysteine, ends with the phenylalanine, and has 14 residues. Kept here is only the CDR3 DNA, which spans 42 bases and is read in frame from base 1. CDR1 and CDR2 (SGHRS, YFSETQ) derive from the germline V gene. This clonotype originated in a man aged 40-50 years in good health and CMV-seronegative. The sequence links TRBV5-1 to TRBJ2-3, with the identity of the D gene unclear. The specimen was PBMCs. The CDR3 loop reads CASSLGIDKDTQYF. The base sequence is TGCGCCAGCAGCTTGGGAATAGATAAAGATACGCAGTATTTT. The variable domain in full, with residues beyond the CDR3 obtained from the reference TRBV5-1 and TRBJ2-3 genes, is KAGVTQTPRYLIKTRGQQVTLSCSPISGHRSVSWYQQTPGQGLQFLFEYFSETQRNKGNFPGRFSGRQFSNSRSEMNVSTLELGDSALYLCASSLGIDKDTQYFGPGTRLTVL.